These 16 T cell receptor beta chains were sequenced from one sample in a study of cytomegalovirus exposure and HLA in healthy donors. 13 Jbeta primers and 60 Vbeta primers were used for the PCR. Only in-frame clones appear in the TCRdb table, and some are missing; sequencing was by immunoSEQ multiplex PCR. The sample shows approximately 240,000 clones, approximately 82% of them seen only once. Sequencing was performed on PBMCs. These receptors originate from a woman aged 35 to 49 in good health and CMV-seronegative.

This chain links TRBV19 with TRBJ2-7, with 9 bases matching TRBD1. Per germline, CDR1 LNHDA and CDR2 SQIVND (reference sequence). V lost 6 bases to trimming and J lost 5 bases; unmatched junction nucleotides: 5. This CDR3 is built from 13 residues. Here the CDR3 DNA reads TGTGCCAGTAGGGACAGGGGTGATAACGAGCAGTACTTC. Protein sequence: CASRDRGDNEQYF.

The chain employs TRBV9 and TRBJ1-6, with a possible D match to TRBD1 (6 bases). The length of the CDR3 is 16 residues. CDR1 is SGDLS, CDR2 YYNGEE, per germline. V dropped 0 bases and J dropped 8 bases, with 15 bases sitting between them. CDR3 loop: CASSVASQGNHSPLHF. The CDR3, as DNA: TGTGCCAGCAGCGTAGCTTCACAGGGAAATCATTCACCCCTCCACTTT.

V and J are TRBV7-2 and TRBJ1-3; D ambiguous. There are 11 residues in the CDR3. CDR1 and CDR2 from the germline V gene are SGHTA and FQGNSA. V was pared by 6 bases and J by 4 bases, with 4 bases between. CDR3 in amino acids: CASRLGNTIYF. The CDR3 DNA is TGTGCCAGCAGACTCGGAAACACCATATATTTT. Variable domain in full (rest from reference TRBV7-2 and TRBJ1-3): GAGVSQSPSNKVTEKGKDVELRCDPISGHTALYWYRQSLGQGLEFLIYFQGNSAPDKSGLPSDRFSAERTGGSVSTLTIQRTQQEDSAVYLCASRLGNTIYFGEGSWLTVV.

The CDR3 DNA sequence: TGTGCCAGCAGCGCACCCTACAGGGTAGATGTGACCACTGAAGCTTTCTTT. Translation gives CASSAPYRVDVTTEAFF. The rearrangement links TRBV7-3 to TRBJ1-1, with D tentatively TRBD1 (6 bases). V was cut by 5 bases and J by 4 bases, with 23 bases left in between. This CDR3 comprises 17 residues. CDR1 and CDR2 from the germline V gene are SGHTA and FQGTGA.

V gene TRBV7-2 combines with J gene TRBJ2-7, with D tentatively TRBD1 (6 bases). Trimming removed 3 bases at V and 5 bases at J, with 8 bases between. CDR1 and CDR2 from the germline V gene are SGHTA and FQGNSA. This CDR3 has 12 amino acids. Written as DNA, the CDR3 is TGTGCCAGCAGCTTTTACAGGGACGAGCAGTACTTC. Residues: CASSFYRDEQYF.

This rearrangement joins TRBV19 to TRBJ1-5, with D possibly being TRBD1 (6 bases). Germline-derived CDR1 and CDR2 are LNHDA and SQIVND (reference sequence). The CDR3 loop spans 14 amino acids. Trimming left V 5 bases short and J 6 bases short, with 14 bases between. This chain's CDR3 is CASSPGGGTQPQHF. As DNA, the CDR3 is TGTGCCAGTAGTCCTGGCGGGGGCACTCAGCCCCAGCATTTT.

A word on this clone: The sample has other DNA sequences that encode this CDR3 too. The genes are TRBV7-3 and TRBJ1-1; 9 bases match TRBD1. The CDR3 is made up of 15 amino acids. Germline lookup yields CDR1 SGHTA and CDR2 FQGTGA. V lost 2 bases and J lost 8; bases outside the gene matches: 9. For the CDR3, the DNA is TGTGCCAGCAGCTTATGGTCAGGACAGGGGACCGAAGCTTTCTTT. This codes for CASSLWSGQGTEAFF.

This chain uses TRBV7-8 with TRBJ1-6, with TRBD1 matching over 12 bases. The V gene end was trimmed by 2 bases and the J gene end by 10 bases; junction bases not matched to a gene: 15. The CDR3 extends over 19 amino acids. Germline assignment: CDR1 SGHVS and CDR2 FQNEAQ. CDR3 amino acids: CASSLRGRDRGRSGSPLHF. The CDR3 nucleotides are TGTGCCAGCAGCTTAAGAGGTCGGGACAGGGGGCGAAGTGGATCACCCCTCCACTTT.

This clone was detected only once. This sequence joins TRBV6-1 and TRBJ1-1; 8 nucleotides line up with TRBD1. The CDR3 extends over 15 amino acids. V gave up 7 bases and J gave up 3 bases; unmatched junction bases: 10. Germline V gives CDR1 MNHNS, CDR2 SASEGT. CDR3 DNA sequence: TGTGCCAGCACCACCCACACAGGGGGATACACTGAAGCTTTCTTT. Its translation: CASTTHTGGYTEAFF.

The gene calls are TRBV6-1 and TRBJ1-2; no reliable D call. Germline-derived CDR1 and CDR2 are MNHNS and SASEGT. The V end lost 4 bases, the J end lost 1 base, and 7 bases lay between the germline ends. The CDR3 has 13 residues. DNA of the CDR3: TGTGCCAGCAGTGCACCGGGTAACTATGGCTACACCTTC. Protein product: CASSAPGNYGYTF.

The V and J genes are TRBV7-2 and TRBJ2-3; 14 nucleotides line up with TRBD2. The CDR3 has 18 residues. With V trimmed by 3 bases and J by 2 bases, 7 bases remained unmatched. CDR1 SGHTA and CDR2 FQGNSA come from the germline V gene. CDR3 protein: CASSLYVTSGGATDTQYF. The CDR3 region has the DNA TGTGCCAGCAGCTTGTACGTGACTAGCGGGGGGGCCACAGATACGCAGTATTTT.

This sequence joins TRBV9 and TRBJ1-1, with TRBD1 identical over 9 bases. The germline V gene has CDR1 SGDLS and CDR2 YYNGEE. This CDR3 contains 15 residues. V gave up 2 bases and J gave up 6 bases; unmatched junction bases: 8. The CDR3 nucleotides are TGTGCCAGCAGCGTCAGGGACAGGGCGGTTCCTGAAGCTTTCTTT. Encoded protein: CASSVRDRAVPEAFF.

CDR3 DNA: TGCAGCGTTGAAGGGGGCGGGGGGGCCCCCAGCACAGATACGCAGTATTTT. Its translation: CSVEGGGGAPSTDTQYF. The chain links TRBV29-1 to TRBJ2-3; the match to TRBD2 covers 9 bases. The germline CDR1 and CDR2 sequences are SQVTM and ANQGSEA. CDR3 length: 17 residues. Trimming took 1 base from V and 0 from J; bases not matched to a gene: 8.

The chain joins TRBV5-4 to TRBJ2-5; 7 bases are a match to TRBD2. The CDR3 runs to 14 residues. Trimming removed 2 bases from V and 5 bases from J; junction bases left unmatched: 6. Germline V gene sequence: CDR1 SGHNT, CDR2 YYREEE (reference sequence). The CDR3 DNA follows: TGTGCCAGCAGCTTATGGGGGGGGGACGAGACCCAGTACTTC. Amino acids: CASSLWGGDETQYF.

The V gene is TRBV19, the J gene TRBJ1-1; D perhaps matches TRBD1 (6 bases). There are 14 residues in the CDR3. In germline, CDR1 is LNHDA, CDR2 SQIVND (reference sequence). V gave up 1 base and J gave up 5 bases, with 11 bases separating them. The CDR3 coding sequence is TGTGCCAGTAGTATAGCCTACGGGACAACTGAAGCTTTCTTT. This codes for CASSIAYGTTEAFF. Looking up the rest from reference TRBV19 and TRBJ1-1 gives the full variable domain: DGGITQSPKYLFRKEGQNVTLSCEQNLNHDAMYWYRQDPGQGLRLIYYSQIVNDFQKGDIAEGYSVSREKKESFPLTVTSAQKNPTAFYLCASSIAYGTTEAFFGQGTRLTVV.

The V and J genes are TRBV5-1 and TRBJ2-2, with 7 bases matching TRBD2. The CDR3 spans 15 residues. Germline lookup yields CDR1 SGHRS and CDR2 YFSETQ. Trimming at V came to 5 bases and at J to 2 bases, leaving 6 bases not matched to a gene. The CDR3 DNA sequence: TGCGCCAGCAGAGGGGAGGGGCTAAACACCGGGGAGCTGTTTTTT. Protein sequence: CASRGEGLNTGELFF.